One TCR beta chain is described in this entry. This sample was taken from a study of preoperative IRX-2 immunotherapy in early breast cancer. Clones were sequenced by immunoSEQ multiplex PCR, and TCRdb holds only the in-frame ones, with some missing. The table has 20,000 to 30,000 clones, approximately 78% seen once. The treatment was: preoperative locoregional IRX-2 cytokine immunotherapy. Patients received preoperative, locoregional IRX-2 cytokine immunotherapy in a phase Ib study. With 3 bases removed from V and 0 bases from J, the gap between germline ends came to 9 bases. In germline, CDR1 is GTSNPN, CDR2 SVGIG (reference sequence). This CDR3 has 14 residues.

The V call is TRBV30, the J call TRBJ1-3; D is uncertain. The TCR was taken from a human donor with breast cancer. The source material was lymph node tissue, sampled after IRX-2 immunotherapy. DNA for the CDR3: TGTGCCTGGAGCACGTGGGGCTCTGGAAACACCATATATTTT. Translation gives CAWSTWGSGNTIYF.